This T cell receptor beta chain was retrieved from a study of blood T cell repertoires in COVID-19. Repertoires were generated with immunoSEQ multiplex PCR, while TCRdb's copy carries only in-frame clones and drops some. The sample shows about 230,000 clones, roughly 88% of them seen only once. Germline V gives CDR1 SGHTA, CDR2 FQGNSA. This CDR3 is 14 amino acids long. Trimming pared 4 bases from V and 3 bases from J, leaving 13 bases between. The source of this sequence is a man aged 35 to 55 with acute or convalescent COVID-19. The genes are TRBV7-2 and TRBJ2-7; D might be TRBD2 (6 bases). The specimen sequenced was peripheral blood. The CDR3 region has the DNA TGTGCCAGCAGCTCCTCGGGCGGGATCTACGAGCAGTACTTC. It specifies CASSSSGGIYEQYF.